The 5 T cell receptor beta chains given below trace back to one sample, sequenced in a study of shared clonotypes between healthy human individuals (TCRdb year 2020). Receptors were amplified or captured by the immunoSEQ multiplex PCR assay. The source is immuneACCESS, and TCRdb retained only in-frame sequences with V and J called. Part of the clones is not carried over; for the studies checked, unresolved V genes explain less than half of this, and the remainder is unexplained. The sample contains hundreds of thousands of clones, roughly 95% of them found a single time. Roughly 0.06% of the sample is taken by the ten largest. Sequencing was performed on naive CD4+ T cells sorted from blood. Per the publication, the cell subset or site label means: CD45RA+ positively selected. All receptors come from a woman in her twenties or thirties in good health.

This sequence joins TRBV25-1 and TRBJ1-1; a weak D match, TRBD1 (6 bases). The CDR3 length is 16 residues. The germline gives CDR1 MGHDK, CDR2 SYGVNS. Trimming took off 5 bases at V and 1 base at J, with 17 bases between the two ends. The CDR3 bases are TGTGCCAGCAGTCCCACAAGGGGGATGGGGAACACTGAAGCTTTCTTT. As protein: CASSPTRGMGNTEAFF.

CDR3 amino acids: CASSIQRGSTDTQYF. CDR3 nucleotides: TGTGCCAGTAGTATACAGCGGGGTAGCACAGATACGCAGTATTTT. The chain carries TRBV19 and TRBJ2-3, with 7 nucleotides matching TRBD2. Trimming took 2 bases from V and 0 from J; bases not matched to a gene: 2. CDR3 length equals 15 residues. CDR1 is LNHDA and CDR2 is SQIVND in the germline V gene (reference sequence).

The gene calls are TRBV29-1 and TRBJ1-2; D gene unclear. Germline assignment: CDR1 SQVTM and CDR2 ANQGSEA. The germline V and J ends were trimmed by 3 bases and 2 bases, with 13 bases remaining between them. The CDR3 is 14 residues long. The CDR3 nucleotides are TGCAGCGTTGATCCCGTTGGCAGAAACTATGGCTACACCTTC. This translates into CSVDPVGRNYGYTF.

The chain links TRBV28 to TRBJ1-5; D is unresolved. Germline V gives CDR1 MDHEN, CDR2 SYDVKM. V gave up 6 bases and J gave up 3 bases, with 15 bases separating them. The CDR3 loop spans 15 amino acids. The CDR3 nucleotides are TGTGCCAGCAGCCCCCAGACGGCCCTCAATCAGCCCCAGCATTTT. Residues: CASSPQTALNQPQHF.

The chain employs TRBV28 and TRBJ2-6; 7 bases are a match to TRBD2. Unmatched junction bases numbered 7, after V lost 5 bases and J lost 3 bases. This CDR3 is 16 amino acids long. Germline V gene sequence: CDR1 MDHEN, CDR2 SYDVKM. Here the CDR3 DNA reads TGTGCCAGCAGTGGGGGGAGGGCCTTTGGGGCCAACGTCCTGACTTTC. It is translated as CASSGGRAFGANVLTF.